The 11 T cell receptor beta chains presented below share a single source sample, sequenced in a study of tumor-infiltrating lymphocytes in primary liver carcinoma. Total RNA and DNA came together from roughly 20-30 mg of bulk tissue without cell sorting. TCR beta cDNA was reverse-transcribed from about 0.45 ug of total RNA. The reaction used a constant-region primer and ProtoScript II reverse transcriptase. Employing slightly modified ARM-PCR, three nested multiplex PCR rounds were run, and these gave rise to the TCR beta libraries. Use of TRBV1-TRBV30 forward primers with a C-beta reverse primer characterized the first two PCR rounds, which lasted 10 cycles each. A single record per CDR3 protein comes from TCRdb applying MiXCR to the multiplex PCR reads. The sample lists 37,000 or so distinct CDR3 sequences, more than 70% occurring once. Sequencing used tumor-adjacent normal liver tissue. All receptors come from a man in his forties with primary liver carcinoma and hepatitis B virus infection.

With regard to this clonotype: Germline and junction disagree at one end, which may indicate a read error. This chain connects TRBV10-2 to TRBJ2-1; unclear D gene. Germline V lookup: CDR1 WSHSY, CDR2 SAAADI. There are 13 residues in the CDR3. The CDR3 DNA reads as TGCGTCAGCATCGACCGAGCCTACAATGAGCAATTCTTC. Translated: CVSIDRAYNEQFF.

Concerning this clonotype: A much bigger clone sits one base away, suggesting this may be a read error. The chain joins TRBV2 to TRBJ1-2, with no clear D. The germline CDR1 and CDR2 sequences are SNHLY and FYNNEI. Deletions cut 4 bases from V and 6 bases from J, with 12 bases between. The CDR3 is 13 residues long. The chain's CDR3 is CASSAIGSHGYTF. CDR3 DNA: TGTGCCAGCAGTGCAATAGGGTCCCATGGCTACACCTTC. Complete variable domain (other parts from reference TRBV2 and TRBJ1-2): EPEVTQTPSHQVTQMGQEVILRCVPISNHLYFYWYRQILGQKVEFLVSFYNNEISEKSEIFDDQFSVERPDGSNFTLKIRSTKLEDSAMYFCASSAIGSHGYTFGSGTRLTVV.

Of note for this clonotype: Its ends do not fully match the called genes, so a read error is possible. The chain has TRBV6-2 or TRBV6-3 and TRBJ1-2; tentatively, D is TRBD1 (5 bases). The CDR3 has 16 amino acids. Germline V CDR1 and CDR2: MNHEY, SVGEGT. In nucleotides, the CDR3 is TGTGCCTGCAGTTATAGCCGGGAGGGGTTTAACTATGGCTACACCTTC. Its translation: CACSYSREGFNYGYTF.

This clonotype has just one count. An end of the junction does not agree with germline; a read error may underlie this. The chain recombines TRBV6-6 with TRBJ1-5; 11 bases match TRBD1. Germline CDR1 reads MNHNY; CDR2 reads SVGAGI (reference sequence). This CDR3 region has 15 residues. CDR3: CVSRHRDRGFQPHHF. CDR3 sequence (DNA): TGTGTCAGCAGACACCGGGACAGGGGGTTTCAGCCCCATCATTTT.

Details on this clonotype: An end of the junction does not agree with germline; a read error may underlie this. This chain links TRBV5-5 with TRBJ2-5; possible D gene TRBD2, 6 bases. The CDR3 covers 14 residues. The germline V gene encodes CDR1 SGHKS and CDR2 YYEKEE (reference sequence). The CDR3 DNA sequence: TGTGCCAGTAGCTCAACGACTAGGGGAGAGACCCAGTACTTC. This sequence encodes CASSSTTRGETQYF.

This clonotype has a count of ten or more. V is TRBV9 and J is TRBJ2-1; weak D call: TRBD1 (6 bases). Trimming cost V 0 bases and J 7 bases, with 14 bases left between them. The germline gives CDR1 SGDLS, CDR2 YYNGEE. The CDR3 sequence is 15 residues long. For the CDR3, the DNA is TGTGCCAGCAGCGTAGATCTTCTGCAGGGGAATGAGCAGTTCTTC. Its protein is CASSVDLLQGNEQFF.

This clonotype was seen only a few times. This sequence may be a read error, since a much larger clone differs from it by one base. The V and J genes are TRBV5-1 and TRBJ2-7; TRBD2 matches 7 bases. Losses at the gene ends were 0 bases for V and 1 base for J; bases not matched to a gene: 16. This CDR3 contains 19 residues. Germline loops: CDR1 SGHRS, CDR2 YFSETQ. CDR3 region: CASSLDVGGTKQGSYEQYF. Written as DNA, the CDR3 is TGCGCCAGCAGCTTGGACGTTGGAGGGACTAAGCAGGGATCCTACGAGCAGTACTTC.

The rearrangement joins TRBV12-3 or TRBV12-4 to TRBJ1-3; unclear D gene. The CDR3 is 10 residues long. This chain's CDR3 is CISSANTIYF. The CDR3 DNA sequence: TGTATCAGCTCGGCGAACACCATATATTTT.

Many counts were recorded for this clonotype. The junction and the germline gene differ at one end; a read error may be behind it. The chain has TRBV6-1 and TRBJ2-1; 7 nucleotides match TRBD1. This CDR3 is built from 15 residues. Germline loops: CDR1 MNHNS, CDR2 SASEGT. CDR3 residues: CAGSVTGSSYNEQFF. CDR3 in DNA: TGTGCCGGCAGCGTGACAGGGAGCTCCTACAATGAGCAGTTCTTC.

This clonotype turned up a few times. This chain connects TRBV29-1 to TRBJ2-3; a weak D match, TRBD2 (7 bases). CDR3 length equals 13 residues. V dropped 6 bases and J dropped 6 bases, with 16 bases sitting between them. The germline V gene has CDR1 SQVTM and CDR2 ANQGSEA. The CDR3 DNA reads TGCAGCGTCCAGACGGGGGGCGGCGATACGCAGTATTTT. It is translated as CSVQTGGGDTQYF.

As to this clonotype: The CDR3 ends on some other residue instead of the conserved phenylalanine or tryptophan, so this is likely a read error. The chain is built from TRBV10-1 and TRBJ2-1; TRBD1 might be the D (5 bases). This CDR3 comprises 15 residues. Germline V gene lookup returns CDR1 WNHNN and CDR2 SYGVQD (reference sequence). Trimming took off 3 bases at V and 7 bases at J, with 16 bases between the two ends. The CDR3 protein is CASSDQSRGGNEQFS. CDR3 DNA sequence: TGCGCCAGCAGTGACCAGAGTAGGGGTGGAAATGAGCAGTTCTCC.